Presented here are 30 T cell receptor beta chains from one specimen sequenced in a study of T cell changes during pregnancy in multiple sclerosis. Repertoires were generated with immunoSEQ multiplex PCR, while TCRdb's copy carries only in-frame clones and drops some. Of approximately 54,000 clones in the sample, around 92% were seen once. The specimen was peripheral blood, collected after pregnancy. The receptor set was obtained from a female donor in good health, enrolled as a control in a pregnancy study.

V is TRBV12-5 and J is TRBJ1-1; 8 nucleotides match TRBD1. The CDR3 is 15 amino acids. CDR1 LGHNT and CDR2 FRNRAP come from the germline V gene. Losses at the gene ends were 6 bases for V and 3 bases for J; bases not matched to a gene: 9. DNA for the CDR3: TGTGCTAGTGGGACCGCAGGGGGCAAGTACACTGAAGCTTTCTTT. This encodes CASGTAGGKYTEAFF.

The V call is TRBV6-6, the J call TRBJ1-2; D is perhaps TRBD1 (6 bases). Germline CDR1 reads MNHNY; CDR2 reads SVGAGI (reference sequence). The ends were cut back, 7 bases at V and 5 bases at J, with 17 bases in the middle. The CDR3 has 14 residues. In DNA form, the CDR3 reads TGTGCCAGCACCATAGTGACAGGCCGATATGGCTACACCTTC. Translated: CASTIVTGRYGYTF.

As to this clone: At one of its ends the junction is not consistent with the germline gene, which may arise from a read error. The chain joins TRBV28 to TRBJ1-2; TRBD1 aligns across 9 bases. CDR1 is MDHEN and CDR2 is SYDVKM in the germline V gene. The CDR3 length is 11 residues. The CDR3 loop reads CASSIPGQGFF. In DNA form, the CDR3 reads TGTGCCAGCAGTATACCGGGACAGGGTTTCTTC.

This rearrangement joins TRBV11-2 to TRBJ2-3, with 8 bases lining up with TRBD1. This CDR3 has 15 residues. J lost 13 bases, V lost 0 bases, and 12 bases had no gene match. CDR1 is SGHAT, CDR2 FQNNGV, per germline. CDR3 amino acids: CASSLDSSRTGQEYF. CDR3 bases: TGTGCCAGCAGCTTAGATAGTTCTAGGACAGGGCAGGAGTATTTT.

V gene TRBV7-9 combines with J gene TRBJ1-4, with 10 bases identical to TRBD1. CDR3 length equals 16 residues. The ends lost 6 bases at V and 4 bases at J; junction bases unmatched: 8. Germline CDR1 is SEHNR and CDR2 is FQNEAQ (reference sequence). The CDR3 coding sequence is TGTGCCAGCAGTTCCGGGACAGGGGCGTATAATGAAAAACTGTTTTTT. Translating gives CASSSGTGAYNEKLFF.

The chain combines TRBV9 with TRBJ1-3, with 7 bases aligning to TRBD1. The CDR3 contains 14 residues. With V trimmed by 2 bases and J by 4 bases, 3 bases remained unmatched. Germline-derived CDR1 and CDR2 are SGDLS and YYNGEE. CDR3 loop: CASSVGTVGNTIYF. CDR3 DNA sequence: TGTGCCAGCAGCGTTGGGACAGTAGGAAACACCATATATTTT. Complete variable domain (other parts from reference TRBV9 and TRBJ1-3): DSGVTQTPKHLITATGQRVTLRCSPRSGDLSVYWYQQSLDQGLQFLIQYYNGEERAKGNILERFSAQQFPDLHSELNLSSLELGDSALYFCASSVGTVGNTIYFGEGSWLTVV.

This chain joins TRBV5-6 and TRBJ2-7, with a tentative D call TRBD2 (5 bases). The germline V and J ends were trimmed by 5 bases and 1 base, with 16 bases remaining between them. Germline V CDR1 and CDR2: SGHDT, YYEEEE. The CDR3 is 15 residues long. The CDR3 coding sequence is TGTGCCAGCAGTTCCACCCCCGGGGTTTCCTACGAGCAGTACTTC. This codes for CASSSTPGVSYEQYF.

This chain connects TRBV2 to TRBJ1-2; 8 bases line up with TRBD1. The CDR3 loop spans 14 amino acids. Germline CDR1 SNHLY, CDR2 FYNNEI. Trimming cost V 7 bases and J 7 bases; bases outside gene matches: 11. The CDR3: CASTETRTGLGYTF. In DNA form, the CDR3 reads TGTGCCAGCACCGAAACTAGGACAGGGCTTGGCTACACCTTC.

The CDR3 DNA reads as TGTGCCAGCAGTTTAGGGAGGTACTATGGCTACACCTTC. The encoded protein is CASSLGRYYGYTF. This rearrangement joins TRBV27 to TRBJ1-2; unclear D gene. CDR1 is MNHEY, CDR2 SMNVEV, per germline (reference sequence). V lost 2 bases and J lost 3, with 7 bases in between. The CDR3 is 13 amino acids.

The chain recombines TRBV9 with TRBJ2-3, with D perhaps TRBD2 (6 bases). The V and J ends lost 1 base and 0 bases respectively, with 9 bases between them. In germline, CDR1 is SGDLS, CDR2 YYNGEE. The CDR3 has 15 amino acids. DNA for the CDR3: TGTGCCAGCAGCGTACGTAGCGGTAGCACAGATACGCAGTATTTT. Translation: CASSVRSGSTDTQYF.

The chain is built from TRBV7-9 and TRBJ2-3, with a weak D call TRBD2 (5 bases). This CDR3 is 14 amino acids long. The germline gives CDR1 SEHNR, CDR2 FQNEAQ (reference sequence). The V end lost 2 bases, the J end lost 6 bases, and 12 bases lay between the germline ends. In DNA form, the CDR3 reads TGTGCCAGCAGCTTAAGGCAGCGAGGGGATACGCAGTATTTT. Translation: CASSLRQRGDTQYF.

The rearrangement uses TRBV4-1 and TRBJ2-1, with a weak D call TRBD1 (6 bases). Trimming removed 4 bases from V and 0 bases from J, with 10 bases in between. The length of the CDR3 is 15 residues. Looked up from germline, CDR1 is MGHRA and CDR2 is YSYEKL. DNA for the CDR3: TGCGCCAGCAGCCGGACAGTTAGCTCCTACAATGAGCAGTTCTTC. Translated, it gives CASSRTVSSYNEQFF.

The chain recombines TRBV19 with TRBJ2-2, with a weak D call TRBD1 (5 bases). The CDR3 totals 14 residues. From germline, CDR1 is LNHDA and CDR2 SQIVND (reference sequence). V lost 5 bases to trimming and J lost 1 base, with 8 bases between them. The CDR3: CASSGQGNTGELFF. The CDR3, as DNA: TGTGCCAGTAGTGGGCAGGGGAACACCGGGGAGCTGTTTTTT. The full variable domain, in which reference TRBV19 and TRBJ2-2 provide the parts outside the CDR3, is DGGITQSPKYLFRKEGQNVTLSCEQNLNHDAMYWYRQDPGQGLRLIYYSQIVNDFQKGDIAEGYSVSREKKESFPLTVTSAQKNPTAFYLCASSGQGNTGELFFGEGSRLTVL.

The table lists this clone with a count of one. The V and J genes are TRBV6-5 and TRBJ1-2; 8 positions match TRBD1. This CDR3 spans 13 amino acids. Germline trimming cut 6 bases from V and 4 bases from J; bases unmatched to any gene: 4. Germline values: CDR1 MNHEY, CDR2 SVGAGI. The CDR3 coding sequence is TGTGCCAGCAGAACAGGGGGTCGCTATGGCTACACCTTC. Translated, it gives CASRTGGRYGYTF.

The CDR3 sequence is CASSRGMNTEAFF. CDR3 coding DNA: TGTGCCAGCTCGCGGGGGATGAACACTGAAGCTTTCTTT. The chain uses TRBV9 and TRBJ1-1; D may be TRBD1 (5 bases). With 7 bases removed from V and 0 bases from J, the gap between germline ends came to 10 bases. Looked up from germline, CDR1 is SGDLS and CDR2 is YYNGEE. CDR3 length equals 13 residues.

V gene TRBV14 combines with J gene TRBJ2-1, with no clear D. Between the trimmed V and J ends, which lost 1 base and 7 bases, there was a span of 5 bases. CDR3 length equals 12 residues. The germline V gene has CDR1 SGHDN and CDR2 FVKESK. CDR3 DNA: TGTGCCAGCAGCCAAGTGTCAAATGAGCAGTTCTTC. Translating it yields CASSQVSNEQFF.

V and J are TRBV18 and TRBJ1-4, with D perhaps matching TRBD1 (5 bases). The CDR3 covers 11 residues. CDR1 is KGHSH, CDR2 LQKENI, per germline. V was trimmed by 6 bases and J by 8 bases, leaving 7 bases between them. This CDR3 reads CASSRGEKLFF. In nucleotides, the CDR3 is TGTGCCAGCTCCCGGGGGGAAAAACTGTTTTTT. Together with reference TRBV18 and TRBJ1-4, the CDR3 gives the full variable domain: NAGVMQNPRHLVRRRGQEARLRCSPMKGHSHVYWYRQLPEEGLKFMVYLQKENIIDESGMPKERFSAEFPKEGPSILRIQQVVRGDSAAYFCASSRGEKLFFGSGTQLSVL.

CDR3 in DNA: TGTGCCAGCAGCCCTCTTACAGGGGCCGCCTACGAGCAGTACTTC. It yields the protein CASSPLTGAAYEQYF. This sequence joins TRBV7-2 and TRBJ2-7; 7 nucleotides align to TRBD1. Germline trimming cut 5 bases from V and 2 bases from J; bases unmatched to any gene: 9. Germline V gives CDR1 SGHTA, CDR2 FQGNSA. The CDR3 is 15 amino acids.

V usage is TRBV5-1 and J usage is TRBJ1-4; TRBD1 matches at 11 bases. J gave up 6 bases and V 4 bases, and 11 bases lay outside the gene matches. The CDR3 consists of 17 residues. CDR1 and CDR2 from the germline V gene are SGHRS and YFSETQ. The chain's CDR3 is CASSKETKGQGDEKLFF. The CDR3 DNA reads as TGCGCCAGCAGCAAAGAGACGAAGGGACAGGGGGATGAAAAACTGTTTTTT.

The chain employs TRBV5-1 and TRBJ2-3, with D perhaps TRBD2 (6 bases). Germline V CDR1 and CDR2: SGHRS, YFSETQ. The ends were cut back, 0 bases at V and 0 bases at J, with 11 bases in the middle. There are 16 residues in the CDR3. CDR3 sequence (DNA): TGCGCCAGCAGCTTGGCCCGGCGGGGTAGCACAGATACGCAGTATTTT. Amino acid sequence: CASSLARRGSTDTQYF.

The gene calls are TRBV5-1 and TRBJ2-7; 11 bases are a match to TRBD1. Germline CDR1 and CDR2: SGHRS and YFSETQ. The CDR3 spans 16 residues. After removal of 1 base from V and 5 bases from J, the junction contained 8 bases not matched to a gene. The CDR3 loop is CASSLWGGDRGNEQYF. DNA for the CDR3: TGCGCCAGCAGCTTGTGGGGGGGGGACAGGGGGAACGAGCAGTACTTC. The whole variable domain, filled in from reference TRBV5-1 and TRBJ2-7, reads KAGVTQTPRYLIKTRGQQVTLSCSPISGHRSVSWYQQTPGQGLQFLFEYFSETQRNKGNFPGRFSGRQFSNSRSEMNVSTLELGDSALYLCASSLWGGDRGNEQYFGPGTRLTVT.

The chain joins TRBV10-3 to TRBJ2-4, with 12 bases lining up with TRBD2. The CDR3 totals 17 residues. V lost 4 bases and J lost 0; bases outside the gene matches: 4. Germline V gives CDR1 ENHRY, CDR2 SYGVKD. CDR3 loop: CAISAGLAGLAKNIQYF. CDR3 bases: TGTGCCATCAGTGCCGGACTAGCGGGACTAGCCAAAAACATTCAGTACTTC.

The genes are TRBV10-1 and TRBJ2-7, with 7 bases that match TRBD2. Germline trimming cut 6 bases from V and 5 bases from J; bases unmatched to any gene: 13. The CDR3 loop spans 15 amino acids. From germline, CDR1 is WNHNN and CDR2 SYGVQD (reference sequence). CDR3 sequence reads: CASSALGAGDDEQYF. The DNA for the CDR3 is TGCGCCAGCAGCGCCCTAGGGGCGGGAGATGACGAGCAGTACTTC.

The chain links TRBV5-1 to TRBJ2-7; TRBD1 matches at 7 bases. The V segment lost 4 bases and the J segment 0 bases; nucleotides outside the gene matches: 7. Germline CDR1 SGHRS, CDR2 YFSETQ. There are 15 residues in the CDR3. The CDR3 sequence: CASSDGTANSYEQYF. CDR3 coding DNA: TGCGCCAGCAGCGACGGGACAGCAAACTCCTACGAGCAGTACTTC.

The chain joins TRBV5-1 to TRBJ1-1; D uncertain. Looked up from germline, CDR1 is SGHRS and CDR2 is YFSETQ. This CDR3 comprises 13 residues. V gave up 4 bases and J gave up 5 bases, with 12 bases separating them. The DNA for the CDR3 is TGCGCCAGCAGCACCCAAATAGCGACTGAAGCTTTCTTT. Encoded protein: CASSTQIATEAFF.

This clone appeared once. The rearrangement uses TRBV28 and TRBJ1-1, with 8 bases that match TRBD1. The CDR3 covers 14 residues. CDR1 is MDHEN and CDR2 is SYDVKM in the germline V gene. The V and J ends lost 6 bases and 6 bases, in that order; junction bases with no gene match: 9. CDR3 DNA: TGTGCCAGCAGCCGAAGGACAGGGCGCCCTGAAGCTTTCTTT. This sequence encodes CASSRRTGRPEAFF.

This clone is labeled as medium-sized. V usage is TRBV4-2 and J usage is TRBJ2-7; 13 bases are shared with TRBD2. This CDR3 is built from 16 residues. CDR1 is LGHNA, CDR2 YNFKEQ, per germline. Trimming took 0 bases from V and 2 from J; bases not matched to a gene: 1. Here the CDR3 DNA reads TGTGCCAGCAGCCAAGATGGGACTAGCGGGGCCTACGAGCAGTACTTC. Its protein is CASSQDGTSGAYEQYF.

This clone was picked up one time. The gene calls are TRBV7-9 and TRBJ2-7; 8 nucleotides align to TRBD1. This CDR3 is 14 amino acids long. Looked up from germline, CDR1 is SEHNR and CDR2 is FQNEAQ (reference sequence). The J segment lost 4 bases and the V segment lost 5 bases, leaving 7 bases of the junction unmatched. The CDR3 sequence is CASSKDRGGYEQYF. The CDR3 DNA reads TGTGCCAGCAGCAAAGACAGGGGTGGATACGAGCAGTACTTC.

The rearrangement links TRBV2 to TRBJ1-1; D gene ambiguous. CDR1 and CDR2 (germline): SNHLY, FYNNEI. The germline V and J ends were trimmed by 6 bases and 2 bases, with 13 bases remaining between them. The CDR3 totals 14 residues. CDR3: CASRKEQTNTEAFF. The CDR3 DNA reads as TGTGCCAGCAGGAAGGAACAGACAAACACTGAAGCTTTCTTT.

A single count supports this clone. The chain carries TRBV15 and TRBJ2-1; 7 nucleotides agree with TRBD2. Germline V gene data show CDR1 as LNHNV and CDR2 as YYDKDF (reference sequence). CDR3 length: 18 residues. V lost 0 bases and J lost 3; bases outside the gene matches: 11. The CDR3 DNA reads as TGTGCCACCAGCAGAGAATACTCCGGGGCTAGCGGCTACAATGAGCAGTTCTTC. Protein: CATSREYSGASGYNEQFF.